Below, 22 T cell receptor beta chains from the same sample are listed, as sequenced in a study of shared clonotypes between healthy human individuals. Clones were sequenced by immunoSEQ multiplex PCR, and TCRdb holds only the in-frame ones, with some missing. The sample includes 750,000 to 1,000,000 clones, about 91% seen only once; the top ten take approximately 25%. CD45RO-negative cells were positively selected for CCR7, leaving out terminally differentiated effector memory CD45RA+ cells. Sequencing was performed on naive CD8+ T cells sorted from blood. All receptors derive from a man between 25 and 39 years old in good health.

About this clone: Other DNA sequences in this specimen translate into the identical CDR3. V gene TRBV5-6 combines with J gene TRBJ2-7; D is ambiguous. The CDR3 is 11 amino acids. The V and J ends lost 3 bases and 7 bases respectively, with 8 bases between them. Germline CDR1 is SGHDT and CDR2 is YYEEEE. Here the CDR3 reads CASSSGSEQYF. Here the CDR3 DNA reads TGTGCCAGCAGCTCCGGGTCGGAGCAGTACTTC. The complete variable domain, with remaining parts taken from reference TRBV5-6 and TRBJ2-7, reads DAGVTQSPTHLIKTRGQQVTLRCSPKSGHDTVSWYQQALGQGPQFIFQYYEEEERQRGNFPDRFSGHQFPNYSSELNVNALLLGDSALYLCASSSGSEQYFGPGTRLTVT.

The rearrangement uses TRBV5-1 and TRBJ2-5; tentatively, D is TRBD1 (5 bases). CDR3 size: 14 residues. Germline loops: CDR1 SGHRS, CDR2 YFSETQ. V was cut by 3 bases and J by 2 bases, with 11 bases left in between. The CDR3 protein is CASSSLGVQETQYF. In nucleotides, the CDR3 is TGCGCCAGCAGCTCCCTAGGGGTACAAGAGACCCAGTACTTC.

This clone was detected once. V and J are TRBV19 and TRBJ2-1; D remains unclear. V gave up 5 bases and J gave up 6 bases, with 14 bases separating them. The CDR3 has 14 residues. Germline V gene lookup returns CDR1 LNHDA and CDR2 SQIVND (reference sequence). The CDR3 DNA sequence: TGTGCCAGTAGTCTCTCCCCAGGAGCCAATGAGCAGTTCTTC. Protein product: CASSLSPGANEQFF.

In DNA form, the CDR3 reads TGTGCCAGCAGCCGCAACGGACTAGCGGGGAGCTACGAGCAGTACTTC. This encodes CASSRNGLAGSYEQYF. The chain joins TRBV27 to TRBJ2-7, with 12 bases aligning to TRBD2. Germline assignment: CDR1 MNHEY and CDR2 SMNVEV (reference sequence). This CDR3 is 16 amino acids long. J was trimmed by 3 bases and V by 6 bases; bases with no gene match: 9.

This rearrangement joins TRBV4-1 to TRBJ1-4, with D perhaps TRBD1 (5 bases). V was pared by 0 bases and J by 4 bases, with 9 bases between. CDR1 MGHRA and CDR2 YSYEKL come from the germline V gene. The CDR3 has 15 residues. Here the CDR3 DNA reads TGCGCCAGCAGCCAAGACCGGGGGTTTAATGAAAAACTGTTTTTT. It encodes CASSQDRGFNEKLFF.

The chain uses TRBV4-1 and TRBJ1-1; D is undetermined. The germline CDR1 and CDR2 sequences are MGHRA and YSYEKL. With 0 bases removed from V and 3 bases from J, the gap between germline ends came to 5 bases. This CDR3 is built from 13 residues. The CDR3 region has the DNA TGCGCCAGCAGCCAAGATCCTGACACTGAAGCTTTCTTT. Residues: CASSQDPDTEAFF.

The V and J genes are TRBV28 and TRBJ2-7; 9 bases align to TRBD1. This CDR3 region has 13 residues. Looked up from germline, CDR1 is MDHEN and CDR2 is SYDVKM. The V segment lost 10 bases and the J segment 4 bases; nucleotides outside the gene matches: 8. The CDR3 DNA sequence: TGTGCCACCACCGGGACAGGGATTTACGAGCAGTACTTC. Its protein product is CATTGTGIYEQYF.

This clone is a singleton in its sample. V is TRBV28 and J is TRBJ2-2; D unresolved. V lost 7 bases, J lost 7 bases, and 10 bases lay in between. The CDR3 spans 12 residues. The germline V gene encodes CDR1 MDHEN and CDR2 SYDVKM. The CDR3: CASNRMGGELFF. CDR3 DNA sequence: TGTGCCAGCAACCGAATGGGCGGGGAGCTGTTTTTT.

The table lists this clone with a count of one. The chain links TRBV7-2 to TRBJ2-2, with D perhaps assigned TRBD1 or TRBD2 (7 bases each). Trimming took 5 bases from V and 4 from J, leaving 20 bases between them. Germline values: CDR1 SGHTA, CDR2 FQGNSA. The CDR3 runs to 17 residues. The DNA of the CDR3 is TGTGCCAGCAGCCCGCCCCGGGGGGAGGGGGCCACCGGGGAGCTGTTTTTT. Amino acids: CASSPPRGEGATGELFF.

This clone was counted only a few times. The gene calls are TRBV20-1 and TRBJ1-1; D is unclear. This CDR3 has 11 amino acids. V dropped 0 bases and J dropped 8 bases, with 7 bases sitting between them. CDR1 and CDR2 (germline): DFQATT, SNEGSKA (reference sequence). CDR3 protein: CSARDGTEAFF. DNA of the CDR3: TGCAGTGCTAGAGACGGCACCGAAGCTTTCTTT.

The CDR3 spells CASSLGRWDEQYF. In DNA form, the CDR3 reads TGTGCCAGCAGTTTGGGACGGTGGGACGAGCAGTACTTC. The chain recombines TRBV28 with TRBJ2-7; the D call may be TRBD1 or TRBD2 (5 bases each). The V gene's germline CDR1 is MDHEN and CDR2 SYDVKM. V lost 3 bases and J lost 5, with 11 bases in between. The CDR3 covers 13 residues.

This chain joins TRBV9 and TRBJ2-3, with D possibly matching TRBD2 (5 bases). Germline values: CDR1 SGDLS, CDR2 YYNGEE. V lost 4 bases and J lost 0, with 12 bases in between. This CDR3 region has 15 residues. The CDR3, as DNA: TGTGCCAGCAGCCCTCCGAGGGTTAGCACAGATACGCAGTATTTT. This gives the protein CASSPPRVSTDTQYF.

This chain joins TRBV19 and TRBJ2-7, with 8 bases fitting TRBD1. The CDR3 has 16 residues. J lost 0 bases, V lost 5 bases, and 9 bases had no gene match. Germline-derived CDR1 and CDR2 are LNHDA and SQIVND (reference sequence). The CDR3 nucleotides read TGTGCCAGTAGTGAAGGGCAGGGGGCCATCTCCTACGAGCAGTACTTC. Translating it yields CASSEGQGAISYEQYF.

This chain joins TRBV14 and TRBJ2-1; 10 bases fit TRBD2. Germline CDR1 SGHDN, CDR2 FVKESK. Unmatched junction bases numbered 4, after V lost 4 bases and J lost 4 bases. This CDR3 is built from 15 residues. The CDR3 sequence is CASSPVLAGYNEQFF. CDR3 in DNA: TGTGCCAGCAGCCCCGTACTAGCGGGGTACAATGAGCAGTTCTTC.

The chain couples TRBV7-9 to TRBJ2-1; 7 nucleotides align to TRBD2. Germline V gene lookup returns CDR1 SEHNR and CDR2 FQNEAQ (reference sequence). After removal of 3 bases from V and 4 bases from J, the junction contained 12 bases not matched to a gene. There are 17 residues in the CDR3. The CDR3 DNA sequence: TGTGCCAGCAGCTTGGGGCTTGTTAGCGGGCCTTACAATGAGCAGTTCTTC. The encoded protein is CASSLGLVSGPYNEQFF.

This chain uses TRBV28 with TRBJ2-2, with a weak D call TRBD2 (5 bases). V was pared by 5 bases and J by 2 bases, with 24 bases between. The CDR3 loop spans 19 amino acids. CDR1 and CDR2 (germline): MDHEN, SYDVKM. The DNA for the CDR3 is TGTGCCAGCAGTCTTGTGCGGGCCGATCCCGGTTCAAACACCGGGGAGCTGTTTTTT. It codes for CASSLVRADPGSNTGELFF.

The chain links TRBV7-8 to TRBJ2-7; D call uncertain. Germline V gene data show CDR1 as SGHVS and CDR2 as FQNEAQ. This CDR3 has 13 residues. V gave up 5 bases and J gave up 3 bases, with 11 bases separating them. Written as DNA, the CDR3 is TGTGCCAGCAGCCAGAGTCCTGGCTACGAGCAGTACTTC. Translating it yields CASSQSPGYEQYF.

The sample holds a few counts of this clone. This chain connects TRBV27 to TRBJ1-2; 7 positions match TRBD1. V was pared by 6 bases and J by 8 bases, with 15 bases of the junction left unmatched. The length of the CDR3 is 15 residues. Germline CDR1 and CDR2: MNHEY and SMNVEV (reference sequence). The CDR3 protein is CASSPDLQGSGGYTF. CDR3 in DNA: TGTGCCAGCAGCCCGGACCTACAGGGGTCGGGCGGCTACACCTTC.

This clone was seen only once. The genes are TRBV7-2 and TRBJ2-1; 14 positions match TRBD2. The germline V gene encodes CDR1 SGHTA and CDR2 FQGNSA. After removal of 1 base from V and 6 bases from J, the junction contained 5 bases not matched to a gene. The CDR3 length is 17 residues. The CDR3 region has the DNA TGTGCCAGCAGCTTAGTGTCGGGACTAGCGGGAGTCAATGAGCAGTTCTTC. This gives the protein CASSLVSGLAGVNEQFF. The whole variable domain, filled in from reference TRBV7-2 and TRBJ2-1, reads GAGVSQSPSNKVTEKGKDVELRCDPISGHTALYWYRQSLGQGLEFLIYFQGNSAPDKSGLPSDRFSAERTGGSVSTLTIQRTQQEDSAVYLCASSLVSGLAGVNEQFFGPGTRLTVL.

V and J are TRBV28 and TRBJ2-7; 7 positions match TRBD1. The CDR3 is 15 amino acids. Germline values: CDR1 MDHEN, CDR2 SYDVKM. V was pared by 5 bases and J by 0 bases, with 7 bases of the junction left unmatched. CDR3 in amino acids: CASSPWTGPSYEQYF. CDR3 nucleotide sequence: TGTGCCAGCAGTCCATGGACAGGCCCCTCCTACGAGCAGTACTTC.

This chain joins TRBV7-9 and TRBJ2-1; D is uncertain. Between the trimmed V and J ends, which lost 5 bases and 7 bases, there was a span of 6 bases. The germline V gene has CDR1 SEHNR and CDR2 FQNEAQ (reference sequence). The CDR3 sequence is 11 residues long. The CDR3 DNA sequence: TGTGCCAGCAGCATAGGGAATGAGCAGTTCTTC. Amino acid sequence: CASSIGNEQFF.

This chain joins TRBV5-4 and TRBJ2-7, with TRBD1 matching over 8 bases. V gave up 2 bases and J gave up 7 bases; unmatched junction bases: 5. Looked up from germline, CDR1 is SGHNT and CDR2 is YYREEE (reference sequence). The CDR3 is made up of 13 amino acids. CDR3 sequence: CASSLPGGREQYF. The DNA of the CDR3 is TGTGCCAGCAGCTTACCAGGGGGCAGGGAGCAGTACTTC.